Each of the 25 T cell receptor beta chains below was sequenced from the same sample in a study of cytomegalovirus exposure and HLA in healthy donors. The PCR had 60 Vbeta and 13 Jbeta primers. This table comes from immunoSEQ multiplex PCR, and its TCRdb copy is limited to in-frame clones, with some not included. Here the sample spans approximately 190,000 clones, approximately 78% being singletons. Sequences were obtained from PBMCs. These receptors were taken from a woman aged 18 to 35 in good health and CMV-seronegative.

This chain joins TRBV28 and TRBJ1-2; TRBD1 agrees at 8 bases. V shed 7 bases and J 3 bases; nucleotides not matched to a gene: 1. CDR3 size: 12 residues. Germline values: CDR1 MDHEN, CDR2 SYDVKM. The CDR3 sequence: CASKDRDYGYTF. Written as DNA, the CDR3 is TGTGCCAGCAAGGACAGGGACTATGGCTACACCTTC.

V and J are TRBV5-1 and TRBJ2-5; possibly TRBD2 for D (7 bases). V lost 3 bases and J 9 bases, leaving 18 bases between the germline ends. CDR1 is SGHRS, CDR2 YFSETQ, per germline. This CDR3 is built from 14 residues. The DNA of the CDR3 is TGCGCCAGCAGCTCGGGGGGCATAGAGATGGCCCAGTACTTC. Protein sequence: CASSSGGIEMAQYF. Based on the CDR3 plus reference TRBV5-1 and TRBJ2-5, the full variable domain is KAGVTQTPRYLIKTRGQQVTLSCSPISGHRSVSWYQQTPGQGLQFLFEYFSETQRNKGNFPGRFSGRQFSNSRSEMNVSTLELGDSALYLCASSSGGIEMAQYFGPGTRLLVL.

This CDR3 reads CASSRTSGRKDEQFF. The CDR3, as DNA: TGTGCCAGCAGTCGGACTAGCGGGAGGAAAGATGAGCAGTTCTTC. The rearrangement uses TRBV28 and TRBJ2-1; 14 nucleotides align to TRBD2. V gave up 5 bases and J gave up 8 bases; unmatched junction bases: 5. The CDR3 is 15 residues long. Germline CDR1 and CDR2: MDHEN and SYDVKM.

The V and J genes are TRBV19 and TRBJ1-1; D is uncertain. This CDR3 spans 16 amino acids. In germline, CDR1 is LNHDA, CDR2 SQIVND (reference sequence). Trimming took off 5 bases at V and 0 bases at J, with 16 bases between the two ends. The CDR3 region is CASSFLRPAMNTEAFF. CDR3 sequence (DNA): TGTGCCAGTAGTTTTTTGCGGCCGGCCATGAACACTGAAGCTTTCTTT.

The J gene is TRBJ2-7, the V gene TRBV27; D may be TRBD1 (5 bases). Trimming cost V 5 bases and J 4 bases, with 15 bases left between them. The CDR3 spans 14 residues. CDR1 is MNHEY and CDR2 is SMNVEV in the germline V gene (reference sequence). The CDR3 loop is CASSLYQGTYEQYF. CDR3 bases: TGTGCCAGCAGTCTTTATCAGGGTACTTACGAGCAGTACTTC.

This chain connects TRBV5-1 to TRBJ2-1, with TRBD1 matching 8 bases. With 0 bases clipped from V and 6 bases from J, the junction kept 5 bases outside the gene matches. The germline gives CDR1 SGHRS, CDR2 YFSETQ. There are 15 residues in the CDR3. CDR3 protein: CASSLEGQVSNEQFF. The CDR3 coding sequence is TGCGCCAGCAGCTTGGAGGGACAGGTTTCCAATGAGCAGTTCTTC.

The gene calls are TRBV5-1 and TRBJ2-5; TRBD2 might be the D (5 bases). Per germline, CDR1 SGHRS and CDR2 YFSETQ. The V and J ends lost 1 base and 5 bases respectively, with 9 bases between them. The CDR3 has 13 residues. The CDR3 bases are TGCGCCAGCAGCTTGTTCGGGGAGGAGACCCAGTACTTC. Protein product: CASSLFGEETQYF.

The chain has TRBV19 and TRBJ2-5; D not resolved. Per germline, CDR1 LNHDA and CDR2 SQIVND (reference sequence). CDR3 length: 15 residues. Trimming removed 5 bases from V and 5 bases from J, with 18 bases in between. This CDR3 is CASSFALRLGETQYF. The CDR3 bases are TGTGCCAGTAGTTTTGCACTGCGGCTTGGGGAGACCCAGTACTTC.

The rearrangement uses TRBV28 and TRBJ2-5, with D uncertain. V gave up 6 bases and J gave up 5 bases, with 16 bases separating them. In germline, CDR1 is MDHEN, CDR2 SYDVKM. The CDR3 is 14 residues long. CDR3 in DNA: TGTGCCAGCAGCCTAACGAACCGAGCGGAGACCCAGTACTTC. This codes for CASSLTNRAETQYF.

CDR3 bases: TGTGCCAGCTCACCAGCGGGACTAGAGGGGGACGAGCAGTACTTC. It translates to CASSPAGLEGDEQYF. This chain uses TRBV18 with TRBJ2-7, with 8 bases that match TRBD2. The CDR3 extends over 15 amino acids. Germline V lookup: CDR1 KGHSH, CDR2 LQKENI. Trimming at V came to 2 bases and at J to 5 bases, leaving 8 bases not matched to a gene.

The CDR3 bases are TGTGCCAGCAGCTCCTGGGGGCAGGACTACGAGCAGTACTTC. This sequence encodes CASSSWGQDYEQYF. The chain has TRBV11-2 and TRBJ2-7; weak D call: TRBD1 (6 bases). This CDR3 has 14 amino acids. Germline V lookup: CDR1 SGHAT, CDR2 FQNNGV. V was trimmed by 4 bases and J by 3 bases, leaving 13 bases between them.

The genes are TRBV7-8 and TRBJ2-1; 14 bases line up with TRBD2. The length of the CDR3 is 15 residues. V was clipped by 4 bases and J by 8 bases; unmatched bases: 4. Germline V gene sequence: CDR1 SGHVS, CDR2 FQNEAQ. The CDR3 loop is CASSSGTSGSHEQFF. As DNA, the CDR3 is TGTGCCAGCAGCTCTGGGACTAGCGGGAGCCATGAGCAGTTCTTC. The complete variable domain, with remaining parts taken from reference TRBV7-8 and TRBJ2-1, reads GAGVSQSPRYKVAKRGQDVALRCDPISGHVSLFWYQQALGQGPEFLTYFQNEAQLDKSGLPSDRFFAERPEGSVSTLKIQRTQQEDSAVYLCASSSGTSGSHEQFFGPGTRLTVL.

As regards this clone: At one end the junction does not follow the germline gene, possibly because of a read error. Other DNA sequences from this sample encode an identical CDR3 as well. The CDR3 region is CASSLDRDSPLHF. CDR3 bases: TGCGCCAGCAGTTTGGACAGGGATTCACCCCTCCACTTT. The V call is TRBV5-1, the J call TRBJ1-6; 8 bases match TRBD1. Germline-derived CDR1 and CDR2 are SGHRS and YFSETQ. This CDR3 spans 13 amino acids.

In DNA form, the CDR3 reads TGTGCCAGCAGCGGGACTAGCGGGGGCACAGATACGCAGTATTTT. This codes for CASSGTSGGTDTQYF. The chain combines TRBV9 with TRBJ2-3, with 12 nucleotides matching TRBD2. Germline V gene data show CDR1 as SGDLS and CDR2 as YYNGEE. V shed 3 bases, J shed 1 base, and the junction held 0 bases outside the gene matches. This CDR3 is built from 15 residues.

The genes are TRBV6-4 and TRBJ2-2; 9 positions agree with TRBD2. The CDR3 is 18 amino acids. V was clipped by 6 bases and J by 0 bases; unmatched bases: 11. The germline CDR1 and CDR2 sequences are MRHNA and SNTAGT. The CDR3 sequence is CASSGSGLAGTNTGELFF. CDR3 coding DNA: TGTGCCAGCAGCGGTTCAGGGCTAGCGGGAACGAACACCGGGGAGCTGTTTTTT.

The chain joins TRBV28 to TRBJ2-7; a possible D gene is TRBD1 (6 bases). With 5 bases removed from V and 1 base from J, the gap between germline ends came to 9 bases. Germline V gene data show CDR1 as MDHEN and CDR2 as SYDVKM. The CDR3 length is 13 residues. CDR3 region: CASSGTPSYEQYF. CDR3 bases: TGTGCCAGCAGTGGGACACCATCCTACGAGCAGTACTTC.

The chain has TRBV7-3 and TRBJ2-1, with 9 positions matching TRBD2. V was pared by 3 bases and J by 8 bases, with 5 bases of the junction left unmatched. The CDR3 totals 14 residues. From germline, CDR1 is SGHTA and CDR2 FQGTGA. Here the CDR3 reads CASSFGTSIDEQFF. In DNA, the CDR3 is TGTGCCAGCAGCTTTGGGACTAGCATCGATGAGCAGTTCTTC.

This chain links TRBV6-4 with TRBJ2-1, with TRBD2 identical over 11 bases. V dropped 6 bases and J dropped 4; count of bases not matched to a gene: 5. The CDR3 runs 15 residues. Germline CDR1 MRHNA, CDR2 SNTAGT. Written as DNA, the CDR3 is TGTGCCAGCAGCCCTCTAGCGGGGGGATACAATGAGCAGTTCTTC. Residues: CASSPLAGGYNEQFF.

The chain uses TRBV7-9 and TRBJ2-3; tentatively, D is TRBD2 (5 bases). The length of the CDR3 is 13 residues. V gave up 3 bases and J gave up 3 bases, with 7 bases separating them. Germline V CDR1 and CDR2: SEHNR, FQNEAQ (reference sequence). CDR3 amino acids: CASSFEGTDTQYF. The DNA of the CDR3 is TGTGCCAGCAGCTTCGAGGGAACAGATACGCAGTATTTT.

The chain carries TRBV7-3 and TRBJ2-3; TRBD2 is a possible D gene (5 bases). The CDR3 contains 11 residues. Per the germline V gene, CDR1 is SGHTA and CDR2 is FQGTGA. CDR3 nucleotides: TGTACGGGGTTGGGCACAGATACGCAGTATTTT. Translating gives CTGLGTDTQYF.

This clone was picked up a small number of times. The rearrangement joins TRBV5-6 to TRBJ2-7; TRBD1 aligns across 10 bases. V lost 0 bases to trimming and J lost 5 bases; unmatched junction nucleotides: 5. Germline V gene lookup returns CDR1 SGHDT and CDR2 YYEEEE. This CDR3 contains 15 residues. In DNA form, the CDR3 reads TGTGCCAGCAGCTTGGAGACAGGGGGCTTTAACGAGCAGTACTTC. Its protein is CASSLETGGFNEQYF.

This chain links TRBV2 with TRBJ2-3; 13 bases match TRBD2. The CDR3 has 17 amino acids. Germline values: CDR1 SNHLY, CDR2 FYNNEI. The trim removed 6 bases at V and 0 bases at J, leaving 6 bases unmatched. The CDR3 sequence is CASRQGLAGASTDTQYF. CDR3 nucleotides: TGTGCCAGCAGACAAGGACTAGCGGGGGCTAGCACAGATACGCAGTATTTT.

This clone was seen a handful of times. J is TRBJ2-3 and V is TRBV5-1; TRBD2 matches 8 bases. This CDR3 contains 16 residues. In germline, CDR1 is SGHRS, CDR2 YFSETQ. Trimming removed 0 bases from V and 2 bases from J; junction bases left unmatched: 5. The CDR3 bases are TGCGCCAGCAGCTTGGGAGCGGGGGCGACCACAGATACGCAGTATTTT. Protein: CASSLGAGATTDTQYF.

The chain combines TRBV11-2 with TRBJ2-3, with TRBD2 matching 11 bases. V was clipped by 3 bases and J by 5 bases; unmatched bases: 4. There are 15 residues in the CDR3. Germline values: CDR1 SGHAT, CDR2 FQNNGV. CDR3 sequence: CASSFSGGALDTQYF. The CDR3 coding sequence is TGTGCCAGCAGCTTTAGCGGGGGGGCTTTAGATACGCAGTATTTT.

DNA of the CDR3: TGTGCCAGCAGTTACATAGGGGGCGCCGATGGCTACACCTTC. Translating it yields CASSYIGGADGYTF. The gene calls are TRBV6-5 and TRBJ1-2; 7 bases are shared with TRBD1. This CDR3 has 14 amino acids. J was trimmed by 6 bases and V by 2 bases; bases with no gene match: 6. The germline gives CDR1 MNHEY, CDR2 SVGAGI.